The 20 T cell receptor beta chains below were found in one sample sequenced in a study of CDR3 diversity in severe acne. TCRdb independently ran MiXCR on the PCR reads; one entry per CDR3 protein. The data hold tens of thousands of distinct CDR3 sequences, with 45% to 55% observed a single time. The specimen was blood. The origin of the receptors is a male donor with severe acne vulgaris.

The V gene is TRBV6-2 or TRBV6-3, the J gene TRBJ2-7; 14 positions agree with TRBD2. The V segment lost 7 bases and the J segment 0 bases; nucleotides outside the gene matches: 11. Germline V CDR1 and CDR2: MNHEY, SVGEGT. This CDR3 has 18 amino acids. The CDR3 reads CASTHGTSGSLSSYEQYF. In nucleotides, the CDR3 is TGTGCCAGCACCCACGGGACTAGCGGGAGCTTGAGCTCCTACGAGCAGTACTTC.

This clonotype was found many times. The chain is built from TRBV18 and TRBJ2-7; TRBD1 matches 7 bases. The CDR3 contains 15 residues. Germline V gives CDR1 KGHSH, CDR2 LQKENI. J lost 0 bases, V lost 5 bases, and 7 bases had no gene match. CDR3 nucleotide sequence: TGTGCCAGCTCAAGGGAACGGGACAGCTCCTACGAGCAGTACTTC. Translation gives CASSRERDSSYEQYF.

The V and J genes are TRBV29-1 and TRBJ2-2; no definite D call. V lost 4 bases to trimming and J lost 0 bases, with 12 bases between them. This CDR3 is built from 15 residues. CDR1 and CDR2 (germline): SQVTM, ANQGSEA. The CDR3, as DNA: TGCAGCGTTGGATCCACTATCTCGAACACCGGGGAGCTGTTTTTT. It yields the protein CSVGSTISNTGELFF.

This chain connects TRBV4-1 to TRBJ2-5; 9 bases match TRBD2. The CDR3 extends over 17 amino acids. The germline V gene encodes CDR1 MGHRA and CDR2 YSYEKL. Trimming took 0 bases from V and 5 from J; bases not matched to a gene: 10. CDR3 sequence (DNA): TGCGCCAGCAGCCAAGATGTCGGTAGCGGGAGAGTGGAGACCCAGTACTTC. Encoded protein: CASSQDVGSGRVETQYF.

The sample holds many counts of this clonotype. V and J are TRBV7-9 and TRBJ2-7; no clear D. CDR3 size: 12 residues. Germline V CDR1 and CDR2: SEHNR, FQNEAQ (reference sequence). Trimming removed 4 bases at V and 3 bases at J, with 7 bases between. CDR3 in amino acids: CASSSAFYEQYF. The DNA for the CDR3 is TGTGCCAGCAGCTCGGCTTTCTACGAGCAGTACTTC.

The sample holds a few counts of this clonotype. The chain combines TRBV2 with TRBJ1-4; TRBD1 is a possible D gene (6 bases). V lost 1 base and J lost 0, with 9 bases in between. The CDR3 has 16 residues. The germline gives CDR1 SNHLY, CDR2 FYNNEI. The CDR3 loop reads CASSEEWTATNEKLFF. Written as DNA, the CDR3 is TGTGCCAGCAGTGAAGAGTGGACAGCAACTAATGAAAAACTGTTTTTT.

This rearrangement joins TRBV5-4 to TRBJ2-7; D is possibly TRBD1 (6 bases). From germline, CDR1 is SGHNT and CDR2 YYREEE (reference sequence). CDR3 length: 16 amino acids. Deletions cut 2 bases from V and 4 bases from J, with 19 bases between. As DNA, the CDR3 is TGTGCCAGCAGCTTAGTTTTGTCAGGGGCTCCGTACGAGCAGTACTTC. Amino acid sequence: CASSLVLSGAPYEQYF.

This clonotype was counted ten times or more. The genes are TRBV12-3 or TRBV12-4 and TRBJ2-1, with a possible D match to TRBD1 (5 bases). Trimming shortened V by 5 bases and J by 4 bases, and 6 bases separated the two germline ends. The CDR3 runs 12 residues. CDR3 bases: TGTGCCAGCAGTCCAGGGTACAATGAGCAGTTCTTC. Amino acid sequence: CASSPGYNEQFF.

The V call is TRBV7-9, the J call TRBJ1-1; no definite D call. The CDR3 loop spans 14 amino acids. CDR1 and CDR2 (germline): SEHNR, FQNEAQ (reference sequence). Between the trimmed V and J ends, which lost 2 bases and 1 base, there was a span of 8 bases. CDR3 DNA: TGTGCCAGCAGCTTACGGTCTCGGAACACTGAAGCTTTCTTT. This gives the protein CASSLRSRNTEAFF.

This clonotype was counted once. The CDR3 region is CASSQANRGAAGNTF. As DNA, the CDR3 is TGCGCCAGCAGCCAAGCCAATCGTGGGGCGGCAGGAAACACCTTC. The chain joins TRBV4-1 to TRBJ1-2; maybe TRBD1 (5 bases). This CDR3 is 15 amino acids long. Germline V lookup: CDR1 MGHRA, CDR2 YSYEKL. Trimming removed 1 base from V and 12 bases from J, with 21 bases in between.

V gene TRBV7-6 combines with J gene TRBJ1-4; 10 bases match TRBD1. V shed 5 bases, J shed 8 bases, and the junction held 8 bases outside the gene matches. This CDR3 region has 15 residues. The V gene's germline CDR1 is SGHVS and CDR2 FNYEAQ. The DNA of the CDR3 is TGTGCCAGCAGCCAAAGGACAGGGGGGCGCGAAAAACTGTTTTTT. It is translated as CASSQRTGGREKLFF. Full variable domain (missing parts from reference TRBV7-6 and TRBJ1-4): GAGVSQSPRYKVTKRGQDVALRCDPISGHVSLYWYRQALGQGPEFLTYFNYEAQQDKSGLPNDRFSAERPEGSISTLTIQRTEQRDSAMYRCASSQRTGGREKLFFGSGTQLSVL.

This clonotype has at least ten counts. CDR3 in amino acids: CASSPQTGEETQYF. In nucleotides, the CDR3 is TGTGCCAGCAGCCCGCAAACAGGAGAAGAGACCCAGTACTTC. The rearrangement joins TRBV7-2 to TRBJ2-5, with D maybe TRBD1 (5 bases). CDR1 is SGHTA, CDR2 FQGNSA, per germline. This CDR3 contains 14 residues. Trimming removed 5 bases from V and 3 bases from J, with 13 bases in between.

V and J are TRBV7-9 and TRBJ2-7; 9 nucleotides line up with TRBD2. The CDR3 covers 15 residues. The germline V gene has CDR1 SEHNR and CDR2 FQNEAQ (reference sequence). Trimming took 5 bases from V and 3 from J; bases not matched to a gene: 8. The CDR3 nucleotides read TGTGCCAGCAGCACAGACCAGACTAGCGGCTACGAGCAGTACTTC. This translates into CASSTDQTSGYEQYF.

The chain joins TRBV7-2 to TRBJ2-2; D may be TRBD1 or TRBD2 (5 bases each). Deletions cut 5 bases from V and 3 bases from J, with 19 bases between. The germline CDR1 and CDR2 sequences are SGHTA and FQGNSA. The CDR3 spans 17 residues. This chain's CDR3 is CASSQDIHGDDTGELFF. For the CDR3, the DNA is TGTGCCAGCAGCCAAGATATTCATGGGGACGACACCGGGGAGCTGTTTTTT.

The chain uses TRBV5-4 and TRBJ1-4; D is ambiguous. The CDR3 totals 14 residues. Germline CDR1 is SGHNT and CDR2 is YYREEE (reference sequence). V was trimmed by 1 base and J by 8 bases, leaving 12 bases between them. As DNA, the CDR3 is TGTGCCAGCAGCTTGATGTTGGAGGGCGAAAAACTGTTTTTT. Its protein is CASSLMLEGEKLFF.

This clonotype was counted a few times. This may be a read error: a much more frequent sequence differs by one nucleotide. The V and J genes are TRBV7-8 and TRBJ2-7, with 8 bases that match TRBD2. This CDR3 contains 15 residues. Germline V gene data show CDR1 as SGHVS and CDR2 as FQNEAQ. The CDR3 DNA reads TGTGCCAGCAGCTTAGACGGGAGGGCCATCAATGAGCGGTTCTTC. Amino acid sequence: CASSLDGRAINERFF.

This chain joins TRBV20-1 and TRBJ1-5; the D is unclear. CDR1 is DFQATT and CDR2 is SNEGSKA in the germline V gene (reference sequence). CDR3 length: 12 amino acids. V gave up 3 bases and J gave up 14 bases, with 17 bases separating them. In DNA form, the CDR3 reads TGCAGTGCTAGGGGCAGCCATGGCCATGAGCATTTT. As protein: CSARGSHGHEHF.

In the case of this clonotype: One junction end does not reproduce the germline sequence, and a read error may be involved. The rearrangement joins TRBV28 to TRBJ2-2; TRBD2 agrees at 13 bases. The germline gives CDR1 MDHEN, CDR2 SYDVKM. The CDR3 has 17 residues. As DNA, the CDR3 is TGTACCAGCAGTCCGCTCGGACTAGCGGGAGCCACCGGGGAGCTGTTTTTT. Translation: CTSSPLGLAGATGELFF.

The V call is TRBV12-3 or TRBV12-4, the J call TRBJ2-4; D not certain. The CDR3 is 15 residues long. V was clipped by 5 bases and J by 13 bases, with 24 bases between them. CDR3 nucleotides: TGTGCCAGCAGTCCCCATCGGGTTGATGGATCGGTCCAGTACTTC. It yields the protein CASSPHRVDGSVQYF.

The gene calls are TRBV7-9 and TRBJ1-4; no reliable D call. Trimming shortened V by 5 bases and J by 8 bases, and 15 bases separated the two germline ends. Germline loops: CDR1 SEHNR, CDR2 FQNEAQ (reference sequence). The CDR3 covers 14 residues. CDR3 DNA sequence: TGTGCCAGCAGCCCTAAGTTGGAGAGAGAAAAACTGTTTTTT. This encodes CASSPKLEREKLFF.